This T cell receptor (beta chain) stems from a study of T cells in Graves' hyperthyroidism and ophthalmopathy. Study details: The authors collected peripheral blood at initial diagnosis, before any treatment.

RNA transcripts yielded amplified TCR beta CDR3 regions. A first-round RT-PCR of the TCR CDR3 used the HTBI primer set. From the multiplex PCR reads, TCRdb called clonotypes with MiXCR, one entry per CDR3 protein. Altogether 200,000 to 250,000 distinct CDR3 sequences are present, about 15% being singletons, with the ten largest covering more than 25%. This clonotype was recorded many times. Its antigen is still unknown. CDR1 is LGHDT, CDR2 YNNKEL, per germline (reference sequence). CDR3 length: 14 residues. V lost 0 bases and J lost 7, with 10 bases in between. Study results and caveats: Appearing also in blood were most of the thyroid clonotypes expanded above 0.001.

Diagnoses were established using clinical symptoms, serum thyroxine and TRAb, thyroid ultrasound and orbital computed tomography. Specimen: blood. The receptor comes from a woman between 18 and 29 years old with Graves' ophthalmopathy. The gene calls are TRBV3-1 and TRBJ2-1; D not certain. The CDR3: CASSQDPTRNEQFF. In DNA, the CDR3 is TGTGCCAGCAGCCAAGATCCTACGAGGAATGAGCAGTTCTTC.